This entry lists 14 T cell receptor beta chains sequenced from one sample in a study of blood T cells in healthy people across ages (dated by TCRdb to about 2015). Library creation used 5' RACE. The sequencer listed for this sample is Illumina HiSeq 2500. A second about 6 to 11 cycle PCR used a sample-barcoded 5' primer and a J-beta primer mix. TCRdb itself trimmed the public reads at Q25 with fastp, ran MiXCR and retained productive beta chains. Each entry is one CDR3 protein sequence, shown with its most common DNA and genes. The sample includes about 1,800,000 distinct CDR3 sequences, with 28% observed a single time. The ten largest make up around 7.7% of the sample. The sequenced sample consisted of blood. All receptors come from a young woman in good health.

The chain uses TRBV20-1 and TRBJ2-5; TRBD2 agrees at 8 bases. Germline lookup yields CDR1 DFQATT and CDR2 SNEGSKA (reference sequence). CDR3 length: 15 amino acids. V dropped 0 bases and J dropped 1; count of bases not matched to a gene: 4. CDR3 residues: CSAREAAGAQETQYF. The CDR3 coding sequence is TGCAGTGCTAGAGAGGCAGCGGGGGCCCAAGAGACCCAGTACTTC.

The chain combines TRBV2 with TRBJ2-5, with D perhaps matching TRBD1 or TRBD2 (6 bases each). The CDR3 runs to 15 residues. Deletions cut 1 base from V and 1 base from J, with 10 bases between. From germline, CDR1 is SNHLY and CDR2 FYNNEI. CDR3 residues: CASSEDRGLQETQYF. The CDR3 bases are TGTGCCAGCAGTGAAGACCGGGGGCTCCAAGAGACCCAGTACTTC.

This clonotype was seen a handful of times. The CDR3 coding sequence is TGTGCCACCAGCAGAGATCGGGACAGGGGGCCAAATGAGCAGTTCTTC. It yields the protein CATSRDRDRGPNEQFF. V is TRBV15 and J is TRBJ2-1, with 12 positions matching TRBD1. This CDR3 has 16 residues. The trim removed 0 bases at V and 7 bases at J, leaving 4 bases unmatched. Germline V gene data show CDR1 as LNHNV and CDR2 as YYDKDF (reference sequence).

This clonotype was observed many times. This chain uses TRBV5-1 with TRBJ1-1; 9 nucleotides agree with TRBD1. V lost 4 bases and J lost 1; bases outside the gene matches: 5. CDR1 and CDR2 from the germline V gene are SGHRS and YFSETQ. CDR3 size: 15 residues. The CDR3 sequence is CASSRTGATNTEAFF. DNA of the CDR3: TGCGCCAGCAGCAGGACAGGGGCCACGAACACTGAAGCTTTCTTT.

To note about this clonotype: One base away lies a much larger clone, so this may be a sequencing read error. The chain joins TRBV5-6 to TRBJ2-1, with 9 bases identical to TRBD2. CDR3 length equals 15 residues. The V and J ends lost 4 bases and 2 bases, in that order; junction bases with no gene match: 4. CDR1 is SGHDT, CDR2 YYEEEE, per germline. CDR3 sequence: CASSPGTSPYNEQFF. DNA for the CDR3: TGTGCCAGCAGCCCCGGGACTAGCCCCTACAATGAGCAGTTCTTC.

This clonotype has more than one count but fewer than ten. CDR3 nucleotide sequence: TGTGCCAGCAGTTACTCGTCCCGCTCCTATAATTCACCCCTCCACTTT. Translated, it gives CASSYSSRSYNSPLHF. The chain links TRBV6-6 to TRBJ1-6; no firm D call. The CDR3 has 16 residues. The germline V gene has CDR1 MNHNY and CDR2 SVGAGI (reference sequence). V dropped 0 bases and J dropped 0 bases, with 6 bases sitting between them.

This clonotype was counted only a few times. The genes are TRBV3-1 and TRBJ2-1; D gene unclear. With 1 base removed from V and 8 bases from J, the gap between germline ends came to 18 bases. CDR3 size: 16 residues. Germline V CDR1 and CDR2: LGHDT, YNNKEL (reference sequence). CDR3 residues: CASSQGVSEKGDEQFF. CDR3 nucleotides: TGTGCCAGCAGCCAAGGGGTGAGCGAAAAGGGTGATGAGCAGTTCTTC.

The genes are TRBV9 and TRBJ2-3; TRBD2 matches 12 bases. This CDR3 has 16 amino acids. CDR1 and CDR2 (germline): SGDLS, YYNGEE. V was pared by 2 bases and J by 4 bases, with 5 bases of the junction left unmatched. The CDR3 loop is CASSVPSGGASDTQYF. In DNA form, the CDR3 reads TGTGCCAGCAGCGTCCCTAGCGGGGGGGCGTCAGATACGCAGTATTTT.

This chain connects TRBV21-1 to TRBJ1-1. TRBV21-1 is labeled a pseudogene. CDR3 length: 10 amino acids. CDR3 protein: CASSKGEAFF. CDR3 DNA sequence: TGTGCCAGCAGCAAGGGGGAAGCTTTCTTT.

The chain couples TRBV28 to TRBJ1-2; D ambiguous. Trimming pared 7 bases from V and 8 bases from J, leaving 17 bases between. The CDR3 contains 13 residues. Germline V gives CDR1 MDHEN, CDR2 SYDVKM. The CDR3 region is CASTLRAFGGYTF. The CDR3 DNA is TGTGCCAGCACCCTCCGGGCGTTCGGGGGCTACACCTTC.

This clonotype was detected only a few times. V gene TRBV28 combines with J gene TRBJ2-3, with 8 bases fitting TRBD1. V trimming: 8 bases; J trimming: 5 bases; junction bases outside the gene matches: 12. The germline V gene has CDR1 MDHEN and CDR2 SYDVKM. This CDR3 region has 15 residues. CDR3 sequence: CASVPRGQEKDTQYF. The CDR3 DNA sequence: TGTGCCAGCGTCCCCCGGGGACAGGAGAAAGATACGCAGTATTTT.

CDR3 nucleotides: TGCGCCAGCAGCCATGGACGGGGGGCCTACGAGCAGTACTTC. This sequence encodes CASSHGRGAYEQYF. This chain links TRBV5-1 with TRBJ2-7, with 7 positions matching TRBD2. Germline assignment: CDR1 SGHRS and CDR2 YFSETQ. This CDR3 is built from 14 residues. J was trimmed by 2 bases and V by 4 bases; bases with no gene match: 6.

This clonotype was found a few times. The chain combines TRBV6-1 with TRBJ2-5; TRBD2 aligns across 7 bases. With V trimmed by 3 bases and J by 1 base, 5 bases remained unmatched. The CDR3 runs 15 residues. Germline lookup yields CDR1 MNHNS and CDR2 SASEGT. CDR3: CASSEWASGQETQYF. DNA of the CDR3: TGTGCCAGCAGTGAGTGGGCTAGCGGCCAAGAGACCCAGTACTTC.

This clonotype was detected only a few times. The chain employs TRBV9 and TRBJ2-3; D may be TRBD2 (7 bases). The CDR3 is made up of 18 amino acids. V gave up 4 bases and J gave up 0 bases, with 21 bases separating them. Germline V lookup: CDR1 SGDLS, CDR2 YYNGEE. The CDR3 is CASSPRPLRGGSTDTQYF. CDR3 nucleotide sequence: TGTGCCAGCAGCCCCCGCCCTCTAAGGGGGGGAAGCACAGATACGCAGTATTTT.